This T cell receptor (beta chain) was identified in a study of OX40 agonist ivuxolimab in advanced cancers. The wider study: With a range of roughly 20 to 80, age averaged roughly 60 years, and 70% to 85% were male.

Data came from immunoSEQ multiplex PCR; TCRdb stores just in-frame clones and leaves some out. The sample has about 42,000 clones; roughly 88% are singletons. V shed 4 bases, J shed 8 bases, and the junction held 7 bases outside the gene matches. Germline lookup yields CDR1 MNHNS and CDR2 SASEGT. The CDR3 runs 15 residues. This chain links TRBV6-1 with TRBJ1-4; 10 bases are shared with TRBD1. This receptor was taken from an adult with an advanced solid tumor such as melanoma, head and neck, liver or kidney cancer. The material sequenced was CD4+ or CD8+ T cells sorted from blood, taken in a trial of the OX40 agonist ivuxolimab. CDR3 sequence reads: CASSAPGTGAEKLFF. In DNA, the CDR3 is TGTGCCAGCAGTGCGCCCGGGACAGGGGCGGAAAAACTGTTTTTT.